This T cell receptor (beta chain) comes out of a study of blood T cell repertoires in COVID-19. Background on the study: Samples taken during acute and convalescent COVID-19 were collected in the United States, Italy and Spain. T cells, B-cell-depleted T cells, or PBMCs provided the cDNA or gDNA that served as material.

Methods used by the authors: From reference gene primer amplification, estimates of nucleated cell counts were derived. Sequenced by immunoSEQ multiplex PCR; TCRdb stores in-frame clones only, minus some. That table furnishes V, J and clone size, whereas the DNA furnished D and trimming. The sample holds 150,000 to 200,000 clones, 81% seen once. In germline, CDR1 is MNHEY, CDR2 SVGEGT. Losses at the gene ends were 5 bases for V and 4 bases for J; bases not matched to a gene: 10. This CDR3 is 16 amino acids long. This clone was recorded only once. This sequence originates from a man aged 60 to 69 with active or convalescent COVID-19. The specimen sequenced was peripheral blood. V and J are TRBV6-2 or TRBV6-3 and TRBJ2-7, with TRBD1 matching over 11 bases. In nucleotides, the CDR3 is TGTGCCAGCAGTCATGATCCGGGACAGGGGGTTTACGAGCAGTACTTC. As protein: CASSHDPGQGVYEQYF.